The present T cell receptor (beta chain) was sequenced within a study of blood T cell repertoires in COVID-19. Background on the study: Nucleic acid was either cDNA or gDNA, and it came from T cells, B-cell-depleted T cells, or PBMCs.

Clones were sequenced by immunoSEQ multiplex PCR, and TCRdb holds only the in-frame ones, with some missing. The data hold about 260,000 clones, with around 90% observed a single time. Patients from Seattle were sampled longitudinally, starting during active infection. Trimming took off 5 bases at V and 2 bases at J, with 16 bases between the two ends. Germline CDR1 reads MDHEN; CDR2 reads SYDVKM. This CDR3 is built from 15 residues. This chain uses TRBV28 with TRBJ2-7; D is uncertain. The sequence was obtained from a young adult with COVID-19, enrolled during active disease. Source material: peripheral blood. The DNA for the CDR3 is TGTGCCAGCAGTCCCCAGGCAGAACCAACCTACGAGCAGTACTTC. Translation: CASSPQAEPTYEQYF.